Following are 27 T cell receptor beta chains from one sample sequenced in a study of human T cells and chemical hapten exposure. Via MiXCR, TCRdb re-called the RACE reads, giving one row per CDR3 protein. The sample lists around 300,000 distinct CDR3 sequences; 7.7% were seen once. This sample's time point: pre-sensitization, week 0. The sample's treatment: therapeutic diphenylcyclopropenone sensitization with weekly scalp DPC. The starting material was whole blood, obtained in connection with sensitization to the hapten diphenylcyclopropenone (DPC). All receptors derive from a man between 18 and 35 years old with alopecia areata. Some clones in this sample may be carry-over from other donors' samples.

This chain connects TRBV20-1 to TRBJ2-3, with TRBD2 identical over 10 bases. J lost 1 base, V lost 5 bases, and 12 bases had no gene match. This CDR3 is built from 17 residues. CDR1 is DFQATT, CDR2 SNEGSKA, per germline (reference sequence). In DNA, the CDR3 is TGCAGTGCTTCCAGCCCCCTAGCGGGGGCCCGCACAGATACGCAGTATTTT. Translated: CSASSPLAGARTDTQYF.

The chain uses TRBV5-6 and TRBJ1-1; 9 positions match TRBD1. Losses at the gene ends were 4 bases for V and 8 bases for J; bases not matched to a gene: 12. This CDR3 is 15 amino acids long. CDR1 is SGHDT and CDR2 is YYEEEE in the germline V gene. CDR3 in DNA: TGTGCCAGCAGCGTACCCGGGACAGGGCATTCAGAAGCTTTCTTT. Translating gives CASSVPGTGHSEAFF.

This clonotype was detected only a few times. This chain links TRBV7-2 with TRBJ1-1; 7 bases are a match to TRBD1. In germline, CDR1 is SGHTA, CDR2 FQGNSA. V shed 2 bases and J 4 bases; nucleotides not matched to a gene: 7. This CDR3 has 15 amino acids. CDR3 loop: CASSLFRGPATEAFF. The CDR3 coding sequence is TGTGCCAGCAGCTTATTTAGGGGGCCAGCCACTGAAGCTTTCTTT. The full variable domain, its missing parts supplied by reference TRBV7-2 and TRBJ1-1, is GAGVSQSPSNKVTEKGKDVELRCDPISGHTALYWYRQSLGQGLEFLIYFQGNSAPDKSGLPSDRFSAERTGGSVSTLTIQRTQQEDSAVYLCASSLFRGPATEAFFGQGTRLTVV.

For the CDR3, the DNA is TGCGCCAGCAGCTTGGTACAGGCGGAGACCCAGTACTTC. Amino acid sequence: CASSLVQAETQYF. This chain links TRBV5-1 with TRBJ2-5; possible D gene TRBD1, 5 bases. Trimming took off 0 bases at V and 5 bases at J, with 8 bases between the two ends. Germline CDR1 SGHRS, CDR2 YFSETQ. This CDR3 has 13 residues.

This clonotype has at least ten counts. This sequence joins TRBV7-9 and TRBJ2-3, with 10 bases aligning to TRBD1. Germline V gene lookup returns CDR1 SEHNR and CDR2 FQNEAQ (reference sequence). The CDR3 is 16 amino acids. V shed 1 base, J shed 8 bases, and the junction held 9 bases outside the gene matches. CDR3: CASSLGRDRGVGTQYF. Here the CDR3 DNA reads TGTGCCAGCAGCTTAGGCCGGGACAGGGGTGTTGGTACGCAGTATTTT.

This clonotype was counted ten times or more. The gene calls are TRBV19 and TRBJ1-2; D is possibly TRBD1 (5 bases). The V gene's germline CDR1 is LNHDA and CDR2 SQIVND (reference sequence). The CDR3 has 16 amino acids. Between the trimmed V and J ends, which lost 3 bases and 5 bases, there was a span of 19 bases. CDR3 in amino acids: CASSITTDLDSYGYTF. The DNA for the CDR3 is TGTGCCAGTAGTATTACGACAGACCTCGACAGTTATGGCTACACCTTC.

This clonotype was seen a few times. The chain couples TRBV2 to TRBJ2-4, with unresolved D. CDR1 SNHLY and CDR2 FYNNEI come from the germline V gene. The CDR3 sequence is 15 residues long. Between the trimmed V and J ends, which lost 10 bases and 1 base, there was a span of 17 bases. The CDR3 bases are TGTGCCACCTCTAGTTTGGATCTTGCCAAAAACATTCAGTACTTC. Its protein is CATSSLDLAKNIQYF.

This chain uses TRBV7-3 with TRBJ2-3; D remains ambiguous. The CDR3 has 14 amino acids. CDR1 is SGHTA and CDR2 is FQGTGA in the germline V gene. Deletions cut 5 bases from V and 3 bases from J, with 12 bases between. The CDR3 here is CASSIGYQTDTQYF. CDR3 nucleotide sequence: TGTGCCAGCAGCATTGGATACCAGACAGATACGCAGTATTTT.

In its sample, this clonotype was seen a few times. The chain employs TRBV7-2 and TRBJ2-7; 7 nucleotides agree with TRBD1. V trimming: 0 bases; J trimming: 3 bases; junction bases outside the gene matches: 2. CDR3 size: 14 residues. Germline V CDR1 and CDR2: SGHTA, FQGNSA. The CDR3 DNA sequence: TGTGCCAGCAGCTTAGCGACAGGGAACTACGAGCAGTACTTC. This sequence encodes CASSLATGNYEQYF.

This clonotype was found many times. This chain uses TRBV3-1 with TRBJ2-4; a possible D gene is TRBD2 (7 bases). Trimming took 4 bases from V and 7 from J, leaving 8 bases between them. CDR1 is LGHDT, CDR2 YNNKEL, per germline (reference sequence). The CDR3 extends over 12 amino acids. CDR3 nucleotide sequence: TGTGCCAGCAGCCGGGGGGGCAACATTCAGTACTTC. Protein product: CASSRGGNIQYF.

In its sample, this clonotype was seen many times. V usage is TRBV28 and J usage is TRBJ1-4; D gene unclear. The germline CDR1 and CDR2 sequences are MDHEN and SYDVKM. The CDR3 spans 15 residues. The V gene lost 4 bases and the J gene lost 5 bases, with 14 bases spanning the gap. The CDR3 sequence: CASSSARVPNEKLFF. As DNA, the CDR3 is TGTGCCAGCAGTTCTGCTAGGGTCCCGAATGAAAAACTGTTTTTT.

The V and J genes are TRBV7-2 and TRBJ2-1, with 9 positions matching TRBD2. Germline CDR1 reads SGHTA; CDR2 reads FQGNSA. V was clipped by 0 bases and J by 3 bases; unmatched bases: 3. The CDR3 length is 16 residues. The CDR3 loop is CASSLATSGFYNEQFF. The CDR3 nucleotides are TGTGCCAGCAGCTTAGCGACTAGCGGATTCTACAATGAGCAGTTCTTC.

This clonotype has more than one count but fewer than ten. This sequence joins TRBV7-2 and TRBJ1-5; D is unclear. This CDR3 has 15 amino acids. CDR1 SGHTA and CDR2 FQGNSA come from the germline V gene. V was trimmed by 0 bases and J by 5 bases, leaving 11 bases between them. Here the CDR3 reads CASSLAGSGYQPQHF. Here the CDR3 DNA reads TGTGCCAGCAGCTTAGCCGGGTCAGGATATCAGCCCCAGCATTTT.

This clonotype was found many times. The chain is built from TRBV5-1 and TRBJ1-2, with a possible D match to TRBD1 (6 bases). The CDR3 loop spans 15 amino acids. The V and J ends lost 3 bases and 0 bases respectively, with 12 bases between them. Germline-derived CDR1 and CDR2 are SGHRS and YFSETQ. CDR3 residues: CASSYPRGSNYGYTF. The CDR3 DNA sequence: TGCGCCAGCAGCTACCCAAGGGGGTCTAACTATGGCTACACCTTC.

V gene TRBV4-1 combines with J gene TRBJ1-5, with D unresolved. Germline CDR1 MGHRA, CDR2 YSYEKL. CDR3 size: 15 residues. V lost 0 bases to trimming and J lost 3 bases, with 9 bases between them. The CDR3 nucleotides read TGCGCCAGCAGCCAAGAGTCCGACCACAATCAGCCCCAGCATTTT. It codes for CASSQESDHNQPQHF.

This clonotype came up many times. The junction shows a germline mismatch at one end, possibly a read error. J is TRBJ1-6 and V is TRBV12-3 or TRBV12-4; D not certain. CDR3 length: 12 amino acids. CDR3 nucleotides: TGTGCCAGCAGCTTAGGGAATTCACCCCTCCACTTT. This encodes CASSLGNSPLHF.

This clonotype was counted only a few times. The chain employs TRBV3-1 and TRBJ2-3; 15 bases align to TRBD2. The CDR3 is 19 residues long. Germline V CDR1 and CDR2: LGHDT, YNNKEL (reference sequence). The trim removed 4 bases at V and 0 bases at J, leaving 8 bases unmatched. The CDR3 sequence: CASSLRTSGGAYSTDTQYF. CDR3 nucleotide sequence: TGTGCCAGCAGCCTCCGGACTAGCGGGGGGGCCTATAGCACAGATACGCAGTATTTT.

This clonotype was seen a handful of times. The V call is TRBV6-5, the J call TRBJ2-4; D is unresolved. Germline values: CDR1 MNHEY, CDR2 SVGAGI. The CDR3 contains 15 residues. V gave up 4 bases and J gave up 2 bases, with 12 bases separating them. CDR3 sequence: CASSLSGPSKNIQYF. In DNA form, the CDR3 reads TGTGCCAGCAGTTTGTCTGGGCCTTCCAAAAACATTCAGTACTTC.

This clonotype has at least ten counts. This sequence joins TRBV5-6 and TRBJ2-3, with D unclear. CDR1 and CDR2 (germline): SGHDT, YYEEEE. This CDR3 has 12 amino acids. Trimming took 5 bases from V and 5 from J, leaving 9 bases between them. This CDR3 reads CASSQRIDTQYF. As DNA, the CDR3 is TGTGCCAGCAGTCAGCGTATAGATACGCAGTATTTT.

The CDR3 nucleotides are TGTGCCAGCAGTCCGATGGACGGAGCCTACGAGCAGTACTTC. It codes for CASSPMDGAYEQYF. The chain joins TRBV12-3 or TRBV12-4 to TRBJ2-7; no firm D call. The V gene lost 5 bases and the J gene lost 2 bases, with 13 bases spanning the gap. This CDR3 comprises 14 residues.

The V and J genes are TRBV4-1 and TRBJ2-3; 10 bases map to TRBD2. This CDR3 has 16 amino acids. CDR1 and CDR2 from the germline V gene are MGHRA and YSYEKL. Trimming removed 4 bases from V and 5 bases from J; junction bases left unmatched: 9. CDR3 in amino acids: CASSPGLAGAGDTQYF. For the CDR3, the DNA is TGCGCCAGCAGCCCGGGCCTAGCGGGGGCGGGAGATACGCAGTATTTT.

The rearrangement joins TRBV7-2 to TRBJ1-1, with unresolved D. Germline CDR1 SGHTA, CDR2 FQGNSA. V was trimmed by 5 bases and J by 2 bases, leaving 12 bases between them. The CDR3 is made up of 14 amino acids. The CDR3 is CASSRETINTEAFF. The CDR3 DNA follows: TGTGCCAGCAGCCGGGAGACAATAAACACTGAAGCTTTCTTT. The variable domain in full, completed from reference TRBV7-2 and TRBJ1-1, reads GAGVSQSPSNKVTEKGKDVELRCDPISGHTALYWYRQSLGQGLEFLIYFQGNSAPDKSGLPSDRFSAERTGGSVSTLTIQRTQQEDSAVYLCASSRETINTEAFFGQGTRLTVV.

The CDR3 DNA sequence: TGTGCCAGCAGGGATGCCCTGATTGGGGGGCCCTATGGCTACACCTTC. This translates into CASRDALIGGPYGYTF. The chain joins TRBV2 to TRBJ1-2; a possible D gene is TRBD1 (6 bases). This CDR3 region has 16 residues. From germline, CDR1 is SNHLY and CDR2 FYNNEI. Between the trimmed V and J ends, which lost 6 bases and 4 bases, there was a span of 21 bases. The full variable domain, its missing parts supplied by reference TRBV2 and TRBJ1-2, is EPEVTQTPSHQVTQMGQEVILRCVPISNHLYFYWYRQILGQKVEFLVSFYNNEISEKSEIFDDQFSVERPDGSNFTLKIRSTKLEDSAMYFCASRDALIGGPYGYTFGSGTRLTVV.

This clonotype has more than one count but fewer than ten. V is TRBV18 and J is TRBJ2-1, with a weak D call TRBD2 (6 bases). This CDR3 has 16 amino acids. Germline V gives CDR1 KGHSH, CDR2 LQKENI. The ends were cut back, 3 bases at V and 0 bases at J, with 12 bases in the middle. The CDR3 nucleotides are TGTGCCAGCTCACCCGGGGGTAGGAGCTCCTACAATGAGCAGTTCTTC. It translates to CASSPGGRSSYNEQFF.

Only a few counts were recorded for this clonotype. This chain uses TRBV3-1 with TRBJ1-2; D not certain. Trimming shortened V by 0 bases and J by 2 bases, and 7 bases separated the two germline ends. Germline V gene data show CDR1 as LGHDT and CDR2 as YNNKEL (reference sequence). The CDR3 covers 14 residues. CDR3 sequence: CASSQEGLNYGYTF. The CDR3 DNA follows: TGTGCCAGCAGCCAAGAAGGGCTGAACTATGGCTACACCTTC.

The V gene is TRBV4-2, the J gene TRBJ2-4; D might be TRBD2 (5 bases). V lost 1 base and J 2 bases, leaving 18 bases between the germline ends. Per germline, CDR1 LGHNA and CDR2 YNFKEQ. The CDR3 has 18 residues. The CDR3 reads CASSQVVGERSPKNIQYF. As DNA, the CDR3 is TGTGCCAGCAGCCAAGTGGTCGGGGAAAGGAGTCCCAAAAACATTCAGTACTTC.

This clonotype was seen more than once but under ten times. The rearrangement uses TRBV12-3 or TRBV12-4 and TRBJ2-1; possibly TRBD2 for D (6 bases). Trimming left V 2 bases short and J 1 base short, with 12 bases between. This CDR3 contains 16 residues. The CDR3 nucleotides read TGTGCCAGCAGTTTATGGGACTTTAAATCCTACAATGAGCAGTTCTTC. The encoded protein is CASSLWDFKSYNEQFF.